The present T cell receptor beta chain was sequenced within a study of Graves' ophthalmopathy and Graves' hyperthyroidism. At the level of the study: The blood sample was drawn at first diagnosis and before any treatment.

A note on this clonotype: Its antigen is not identified.

Investigators amplified TCR beta CDR3 regions from RNA transcripts. The first-round RT-PCR employed HTBI primers together with the Qiagen OneStep RT-PCR kit. A multiplex PCR was then performed as the second round. One entry per CDR3 protein, called by TCRdb with MiXCR from the multiplex PCR reads. Of about 160,000 distinct CDR3 sequences in the sample, under 45% were seen once. Study-wide results and limits: Blood also harbored most expanded thyroid clonotypes above 0.001 frequency.

V gave up 6 bases and J gave up 0 bases, with 14 bases separating them. CDR1 and CDR2 (germline): MNHEY, SVGEGT. The CDR3 is 15 amino acids. Moderate-to-severe activity, CAS ≥3, NOSPECS ≥4 and duration under 3 months were recorded for donors with ophthalmopathy. Diagnostic conclusions were grounded in clinical symptoms, serum thyroxine, TRAb, thyroid ultrasound and orbital computed tomography. The V call is TRBV6-2 or TRBV6-3, the J call TRBJ1-1, with D perhaps TRBD1 (6 bases). The TCR comes from a man younger than 40 with Graves' ophthalmopathy. Sequencing input: peripheral blood. CDR3 in amino acids: CASSNDRRLNTEAFF. Here the CDR3 DNA reads TGTGCCAGCAGCAACGACAGGCGCTTGAACACTGAAGCTTTCTTT.